This passage covers 14 T cell receptor beta chains from one sample sequenced in a study of blood T cells in healthy people across ages. The use of a sample-barcoded 5' primer and a J-beta primer mix characterized a second PCR of roughly 7 to 11 cycles. MiXCR was run by TCRdb on the 5' RACE reads, yielding one entry per CDR3 protein. The data contain 550,000 to 750,000 distinct CDR3 sequences, over 20% of them singletons. Sequenced sample: blood. All receptors derive from a man between 65 and 79 years old in good health.

This clonotype appeared many times. This chain uses TRBV20-1 with TRBJ2-1, with 10 bases fitting TRBD2. Trimming cost V 2 bases and J 5 bases; bases outside gene matches: 6. Germline CDR1 is DFQATT and CDR2 is SNEGSKA (reference sequence). The length of the CDR3 is 15 residues. CDR3: CSARPGTSVDNEQFF. The DNA of the CDR3 is TGCAGTGCTAGACCCGGGACTAGCGTCGACAATGAGCAGTTCTTC.

The rearrangement joins TRBV20-1 to TRBJ2-7, with D possibly being TRBD1 or TRBD2 (6 bases each). Trimming took off 6 bases at V and 6 bases at J, with 18 bases between the two ends. The germline CDR1 and CDR2 sequences are DFQATT and SNEGSKA (reference sequence). This CDR3 has 13 residues. CDR3 protein: CSASSGARLEQYF. CDR3 sequence (DNA): TGCAGTGCCTCATCGGGGGCGCGGCTCGAGCAGTACTTC.

In its sample, this clonotype was seen many times. V usage is TRBV29-1 and J usage is TRBJ2-1, with 7 bases identical to TRBD1. V trimming: 7 bases; J trimming: 0 bases; junction bases outside the gene matches: 3. CDR3 length: 13 residues. The germline V gene encodes CDR1 SQVTM and CDR2 ANQGSEA. CDR3 sequence: CSAGTDSYNEQFF. The CDR3, as DNA: TGCAGCGCCGGGACAGACTCCTACAATGAGCAGTTCTTC.

The chain uses TRBV28 and TRBJ2-3; possible D gene TRBD1, 5 bases. The CDR3 is 15 amino acids. Trimming removed 3 bases at V and 2 bases at J, with 12 bases between. Germline V lookup: CDR1 MDHEN, CDR2 SYDVKM. The CDR3 here is CASSFARVITDTQYF. The CDR3 DNA reads TGTGCCAGCAGTTTCGCCAGGGTTATCACAGATACGCAGTATTTT.

This clonotype has only a few counts. J is TRBJ2-5 and V is TRBV12-3 or TRBV12-4, with TRBD2 matching over 11 bases. V lost 5 bases and J lost 5; bases outside the gene matches: 7. The CDR3 length is 15 residues. In DNA, the CDR3 is TGTGCCAGCAGTACTACTAGCGGGAGTGTGGAGACCCAGTACTTC. Its protein is CASSTTSGSVETQYF.

This clonotype was observed at least ten times. The rearrangement joins TRBV28 to TRBJ2-7; D is ambiguous. Germline lookup yields CDR1 MDHEN and CDR2 SYDVKM. The ends were cut back, 6 bases at V and 4 bases at J, with 19 bases in the middle. The CDR3 consists of 15 residues. CDR3 residues: CASSQLESSLYEQYF. The CDR3 DNA sequence: TGTGCCAGCAGCCAGCTGGAAAGTTCTTTATACGAGCAGTACTTC.

This clonotype has only a few counts. V usage is TRBV6-2 or TRBV6-3 and J usage is TRBJ2-5, with a possible D match to TRBD1 (5 bases). CDR3 length: 14 amino acids. Per germline, CDR1 MNHEY and CDR2 SVGEGT. Deletions cut 0 bases from V and 5 bases from J, with 10 bases between. DNA for the CDR3: TGTGCCAGCAGTTACTCCACAGGAGCGGAGACCCAGTACTTC. Translating it yields CASSYSTGAETQYF.

The genes are TRBV12-3 or TRBV12-4 and TRBJ2-1; 9 bases line up with TRBD2. The CDR3 totals 13 residues. V dropped 5 bases and J dropped 8; count of bases not matched to a gene: 4. The CDR3 region is CASSGTSFYEQFF. The CDR3, as DNA: TGTGCCAGCAGTGGGACTAGCTTCTATGAGCAGTTCTTC.

This clonotype was observed a few times. J is TRBJ1-2 and V is TRBV29-1; D gene unclear. CDR3 length equals 10 residues. Per germline, CDR1 SQVTM and CDR2 ANQGSEA. V was pared by 2 bases and J by 6 bases, with 4 bases between. The DNA for the CDR3 is TGCAGCGTTGAATTGCATGGCTACACCTTC. This codes for CSVELHGYTF.

The V call is TRBV6-5, the J call TRBJ2-3; 7 positions match TRBD1. Trimming at V came to 6 bases and at J to 4 bases, leaving 10 bases not matched to a gene. CDR3 length equals 15 residues. Germline V gives CDR1 MNHEY, CDR2 SVGAGI. The CDR3 nucleotides are TGTGCCAGCAGCCGAGGACAGGCTCCTGCAGATACGCAGTATTTT. Residues: CASSRGQAPADTQYF.

This clonotype was counted only a few times. DNA of the CDR3: TGTGCCAGCAGCTTCGGTGCGAGCACCGGGGAGCTGTTTTTT. As protein: CASSFGASTGELFF. The genes are TRBV11-1 and TRBJ2-2; D is ambiguous. The CDR3 covers 14 residues. Per the germline V gene, CDR1 is SGHAT and CDR2 is FQDESV (reference sequence). The V end was cut by 3 bases, the J end by 4 bases, with 9 bases between. Variable domain in full (rest from reference TRBV11-1 and TRBJ2-2): EAEVAQSPRYKITEKSQAVAFWCDPISGHATLYWYRQILGQGPELLVQFQDESVVDDSQLPKDRFSAERLKGVDSTLKIQPAELGDSAMYLCASSFGASTGELFFGEGSRLTVL.

The table lists this clonotype with a few counts. The rearrangement uses TRBV10-3 and TRBJ2-7; 10 nucleotides align to TRBD2. The CDR3 spans 17 residues. Trimming at V came to 0 bases and at J to 0 bases, leaving 5 bases not matched to a gene. The germline gives CDR1 ENHRY, CDR2 SYGVKD. This chain's CDR3 is CAISESSLAGASYEQYF. The CDR3 coding sequence is TGTGCCATCAGTGAGTCGAGTCTAGCGGGAGCCTCCTACGAGCAGTACTTC.

V gene TRBV11-2 combines with J gene TRBJ2-7; possibly TRBD1 or TRBD2 for D (5 bases each). The V gene's germline CDR1 is SGHAT and CDR2 FQNNGV. Trimming removed 5 bases from V and 6 bases from J, with 17 bases in between. The CDR3 consists of 14 residues. CDR3 coding DNA: TGTGCCAGCAGCCCCGGGACCGTAAACTTCGAGCAGTACTTC. Translated, it gives CASSPGTVNFEQYF.

The chain is built from TRBV6-1 and TRBJ2-5; no definite D call. Trimming took off 1 base at V and 0 bases at J, with 9 bases between the two ends. Germline lookup yields CDR1 MNHNS and CDR2 SASEGT. The CDR3 totals 15 residues. The CDR3 protein is CASSEVRADQETQYF. The CDR3 DNA reads as TGTGCCAGCAGTGAAGTTCGGGCAGACCAAGAGACCCAGTACTTC.